This TCR beta chain appears in the sequencing data of a study of Graves' ophthalmopathy and Graves' hyperthyroidism. On the study more broadly: At the time of initial diagnosis and before any treatment, peripheral blood was collected.

By definition, stable hyperthyroidism involved no ophthalmopathy within 18 months of follow-up. There are many counts of this clonotype. Investigators amplified TCR beta CDR3 regions from RNA transcripts. Investigators did first-round RT-PCR with HTBI primers, then second-round multiplex PCR. TCRdb passed the multiplex PCR reads through MiXCR, listing each CDR3 protein once. The sample lists 400,000 to 450,000 distinct CDR3 sequences, under 25% occurring once. V shed 1 base and J shed 0 bases, with 13 bases lying between them. Looked up from germline, CDR1 is SGHVS and CDR2 is FQNEAQ. This CDR3 spans 16 amino acids.

Sequenced input: peripheral blood. The chain is built from TRBV7-8 and TRBJ2-7; TRBD2 is a possible D gene (5 bases). The clonotype originates from a woman aged 18-35 years with stable Graves' hyperthyroidism. As DNA, the CDR3 is TGTGCCAGCAGCTTAGGGAGCGGTCCTAGCTCCTACGAGCAGTACTTC. The encoded protein is CASSLGSGPSSYEQYF.